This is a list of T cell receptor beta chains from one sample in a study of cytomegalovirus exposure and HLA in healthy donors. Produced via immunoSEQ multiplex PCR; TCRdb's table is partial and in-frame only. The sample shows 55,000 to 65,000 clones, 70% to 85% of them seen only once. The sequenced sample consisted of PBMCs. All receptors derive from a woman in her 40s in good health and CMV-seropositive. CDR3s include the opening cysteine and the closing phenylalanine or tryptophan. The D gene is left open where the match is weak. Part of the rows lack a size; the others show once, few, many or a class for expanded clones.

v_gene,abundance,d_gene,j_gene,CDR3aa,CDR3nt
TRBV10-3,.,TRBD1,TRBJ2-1,CAISESDRGEQFF,TGTGCCATCAGTGAGTCTGACAGGGGGGAGCAGTTCTTC
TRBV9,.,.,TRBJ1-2,CASSVVGGGRGYTF,TGTGCCAGCAGCGTAGTTGGCGGGGGACGTGGCTACACCTTC
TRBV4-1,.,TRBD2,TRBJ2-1,CASSRILAGASYNEQFF,TGCGCCAGCAGCCGAATACTAGCGGGGGCCTCCTACAATGAGCAGTTCTTC
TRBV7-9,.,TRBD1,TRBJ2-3,CSSSPSPGQGKDTQYF,TGTTCCAGCAGCCCATCACCGGGACAGGGAAAAGATACGCAGTATTTT
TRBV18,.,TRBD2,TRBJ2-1,CASSRGAGTSPYNEQFF,TGTGCCAGCTCACGGGGCGCCGGGACTAGCCCCTACAATGAGCAGTTCTTC
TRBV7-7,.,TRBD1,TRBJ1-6,CASSLKGETGANYNSPLHF,TGTGCCAGCAGCTTAAAGGGGGAAACAGGGGCAAACTATAATTCACCCCTCCACTTT
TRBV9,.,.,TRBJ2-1,CASSTRPRDEQFF,TGTGCCAGCAGCACCCGACCGCGGGATGAGCAGTTCTTC
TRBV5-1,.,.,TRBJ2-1,CASSFRDYNEQFF,TGCGCCAGCAGCTTCCGGGACTACAATGAGCAGTTCTTC
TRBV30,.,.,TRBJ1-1,CAWSVWRNTEAFF,TGTGCCTGGAGTGTTTGGAGGAACACTGAAGCTTTCTTT
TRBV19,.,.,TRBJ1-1,CASTRDTFWNTEAFF,TGTGCCAGTACCCGGGACACCTTCTGGAACACTGAAGCTTTCTTT
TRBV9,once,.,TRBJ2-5,CASSLTGYPGETQYF,TGTGCCAGCAGCTTAACAGGGTATCCGGGAGAGACCCAGTACTTC
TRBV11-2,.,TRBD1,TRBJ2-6,CASSHPGQGPSGANVLTF,TGTGCCAGCAGCCATCCGGGACAGGGTCCATCTGGGGCCAACGTCCTGACTTTC
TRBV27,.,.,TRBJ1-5,CASSLRPPTMGGNQPQHF,TGTGCCAGCAGTTTAAGGCCGCCCACGATGGGAGGCAATCAGCCCCAGCATTTT
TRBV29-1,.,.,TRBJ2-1,CSVLEGAYNEQFF,TGCAGCGTTCTCGAGGGGGCCTACAATGAGCAGTTCTTC
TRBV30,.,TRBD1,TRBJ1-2,CAWSGYRGGNGYTF,TGTGCCTGGAGTGGCTACAGGGGTGGAAATGGCTACACCTTC
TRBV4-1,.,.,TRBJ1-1,CASSQEQGFPEAFF,TGCGCCAGCAGCCAGGAACAGGGCTTTCCTGAAGCTTTCTTT
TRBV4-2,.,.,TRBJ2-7,CASSQDMVNYEQYF,TGTGCCAGCAGCCAAGATATGGTGAACTACGAGCAGTACTTC
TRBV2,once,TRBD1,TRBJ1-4,CASNPGTDNEKLFF,TGTGCCAGCAACCCCGGGACAGATAATGAAAAACTGTTTTTT
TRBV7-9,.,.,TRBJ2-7,CSSSLEQSQPAYEQYF,TGTTCCAGCAGCTTAGAGCAGTCACAGCCCGCATACGAGCAGTACTTC
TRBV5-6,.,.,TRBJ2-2,CASSSGLNTGELFF,TGTGCCAGCAGCTCCGGACTGAACACCGGGGAGCTGTTTTTT
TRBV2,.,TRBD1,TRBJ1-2,CASSGTGDLYGYTF,TGTGCCAGCAGTGGGACAGGGGACCTCTATGGCTACACCTTT
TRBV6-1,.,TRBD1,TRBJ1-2,CASSDDRGKRGYTF,TGTGCCAGCAGTGATGACAGGGGAAAGCGCGGCTACACCTTC
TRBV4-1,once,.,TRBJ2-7,CASSHSGPYEQYF,TGCGCCAGCAGCCACTCAGGGCCCTACGAGCAGTACTTC
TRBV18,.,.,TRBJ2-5,CASRRGSQETQYF,TGTGCCAGCCGACGAGGTAGTCAAGAGACCCAGTACTTC
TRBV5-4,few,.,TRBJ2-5,CASSLAGVRRETQYF,TGTGCCAGCAGCTTGGCGGGGGTAAGGCGGGAGACCCAGTACTTC
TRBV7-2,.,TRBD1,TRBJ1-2,CASSWDSLYGCTF,TGTGCCAGCAGCTGGGACAGTCTCTATGGCTGCACCTTC
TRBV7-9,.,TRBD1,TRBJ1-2,CASSHQGGYGYTF,TGTGCCAGCAGCCACCAGGGGGGATATGGCTACACCTTC
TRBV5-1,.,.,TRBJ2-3,CASSLGRIAAQTDTQYF,TGCGCCAGCAGCTTGGGGCGTATTGCGGCCCAAACAGATACGCAGTATTTT
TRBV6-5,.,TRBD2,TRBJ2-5,CASRGTSAGQETQYF,TGTGCCAGCAGAGGGACTAGCGCGGGGCAAGAGACCCAGTACTTC
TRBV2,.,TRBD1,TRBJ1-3,CASSEEGTGSGNTIYF,TGTGCCAGCAGTGAAGAGGGGACAGGCTCTGGAAACACCATATATTTT
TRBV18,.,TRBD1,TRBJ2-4,CASSPGQGKAKNIQYF,TGTGCCAGCTCACCTGGACAGGGGAAAGCCAAAAACATTCAGTACTTC
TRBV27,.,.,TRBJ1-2,CASSFRGSPTNYGYTF,TGTGCCAGCAGTTTTCGGGGAAGTCCTACTAACTATGGCTACACCTTC
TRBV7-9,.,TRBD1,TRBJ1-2,CASSKSPSLDREGYTF,TGTGCCAGCAGCAAGTCTCCATCGCTAGACAGGGAAGGCTACACCTTC
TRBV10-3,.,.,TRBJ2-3,CAIALVEGTDTQYF,TGTGCCATCGCGTTGGTAGAGGGTACAGATACGCAGTATTTT
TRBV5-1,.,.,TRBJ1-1,CASSFQGKDTEAFF,TGCGCCAGCAGCTTCCAGGGAAAAGACACTGAAGCTTTCTTT
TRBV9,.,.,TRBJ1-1,CASSYRPGDEAFF,TGTGCCAGCAGCTACAGGCCAGGGGATGAAGCTTTCTTT
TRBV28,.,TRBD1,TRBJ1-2,CASSPSQGRYGYTF,TGTGCCAGCAGTCCTTCACAGGGGCGCTATGGCTACACCTTC
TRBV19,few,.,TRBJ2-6,CASSPRPGLAGANVLTF,TGTGCCAGTAGTCCCCGCCCAGGACTTGCTGGGGCCAACGTCCTGACTTTC
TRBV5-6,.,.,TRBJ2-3,CASSLVEGSNTQYF,TGTGCCAGCAGCTTGGTAGAGGGATCAAATACGCAGTATTTT